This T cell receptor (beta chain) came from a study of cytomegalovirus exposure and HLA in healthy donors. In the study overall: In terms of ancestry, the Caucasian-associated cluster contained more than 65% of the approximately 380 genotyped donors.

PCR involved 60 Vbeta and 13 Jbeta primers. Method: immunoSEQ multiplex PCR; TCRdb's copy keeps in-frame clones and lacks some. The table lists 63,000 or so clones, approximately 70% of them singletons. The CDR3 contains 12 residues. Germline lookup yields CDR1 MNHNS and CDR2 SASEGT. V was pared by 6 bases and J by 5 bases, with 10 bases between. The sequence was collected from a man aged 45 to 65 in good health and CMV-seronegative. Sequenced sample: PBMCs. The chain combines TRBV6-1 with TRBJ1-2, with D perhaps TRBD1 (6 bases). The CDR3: CASSNTGYGYTF. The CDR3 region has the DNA TGTGCCAGCAGCAACACAGGGTATGGCTACACCTTC.